This TCR beta chain is from a study of T cell repertoires in cytomegalovirus infection. Germline V gene lookup returns CDR1 MNHEY and CDR2 SMNVEV (reference sequence). The CDR3 extends over 15 amino acids. Trimming left V 6 bases short and J 7 bases short, with 19 bases between. This clonotype has more than one count but fewer than ten. TCRdb passed the reads through MiXCR, listing each CDR3 protein once. Of about 310,000 distinct CDR3 sequences in the sample, 17% were seen once. The receptor was isolated from a human donor in good health (CMV status not recorded). Some clones in this sample may be carry-over from other donors' samples. The sample consisted of PBMCs. The V gene is TRBV27, the J gene TRBJ2-1; D remains ambiguous. The CDR3 region is CASSISGPTPNEQFF. As DNA, the CDR3 is TGTGCCAGCAGCATCTCCGGACCGACGCCAAATGAGCAGTTCTTC.